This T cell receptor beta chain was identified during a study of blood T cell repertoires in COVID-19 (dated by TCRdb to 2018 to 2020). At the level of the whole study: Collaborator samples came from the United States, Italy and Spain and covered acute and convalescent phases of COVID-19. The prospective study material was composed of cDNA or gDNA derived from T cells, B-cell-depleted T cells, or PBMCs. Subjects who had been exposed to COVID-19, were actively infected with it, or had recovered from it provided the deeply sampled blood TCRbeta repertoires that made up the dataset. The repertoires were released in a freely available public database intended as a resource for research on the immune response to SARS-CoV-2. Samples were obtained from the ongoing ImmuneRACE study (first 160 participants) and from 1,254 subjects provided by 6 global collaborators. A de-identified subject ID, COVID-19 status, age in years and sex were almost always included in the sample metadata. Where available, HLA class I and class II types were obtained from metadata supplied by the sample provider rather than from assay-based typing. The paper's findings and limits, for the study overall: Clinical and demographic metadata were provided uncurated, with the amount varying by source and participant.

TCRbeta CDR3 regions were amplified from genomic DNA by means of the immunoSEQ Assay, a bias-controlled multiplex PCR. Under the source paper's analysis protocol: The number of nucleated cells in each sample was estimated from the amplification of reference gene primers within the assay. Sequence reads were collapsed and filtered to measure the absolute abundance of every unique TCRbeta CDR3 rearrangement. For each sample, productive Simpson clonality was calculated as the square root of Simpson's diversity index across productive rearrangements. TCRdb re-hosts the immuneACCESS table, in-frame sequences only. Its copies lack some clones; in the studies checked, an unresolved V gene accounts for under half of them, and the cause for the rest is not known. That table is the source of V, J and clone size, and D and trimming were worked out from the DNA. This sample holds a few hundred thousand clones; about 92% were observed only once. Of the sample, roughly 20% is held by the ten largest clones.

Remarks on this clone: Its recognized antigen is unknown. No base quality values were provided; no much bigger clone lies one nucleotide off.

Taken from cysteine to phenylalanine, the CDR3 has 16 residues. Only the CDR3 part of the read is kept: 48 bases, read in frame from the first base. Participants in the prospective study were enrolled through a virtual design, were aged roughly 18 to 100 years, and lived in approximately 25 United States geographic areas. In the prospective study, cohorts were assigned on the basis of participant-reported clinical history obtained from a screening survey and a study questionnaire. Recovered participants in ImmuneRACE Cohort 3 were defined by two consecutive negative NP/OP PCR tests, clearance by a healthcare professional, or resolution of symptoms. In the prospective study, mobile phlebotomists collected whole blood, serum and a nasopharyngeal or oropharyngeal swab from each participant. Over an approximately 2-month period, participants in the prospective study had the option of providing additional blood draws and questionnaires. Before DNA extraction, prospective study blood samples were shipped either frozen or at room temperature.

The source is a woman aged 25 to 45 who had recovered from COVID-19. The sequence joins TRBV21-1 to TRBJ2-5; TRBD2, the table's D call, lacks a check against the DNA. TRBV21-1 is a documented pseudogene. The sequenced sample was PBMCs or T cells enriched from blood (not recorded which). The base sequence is TGTGCCAGCAGCAACCGTCTTAGCGCGACGGTGGAGACCCAGTACTTC. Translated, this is CASSNRLSATVETQYF.